This entry describes one TCR beta chain. The data originate from a study of blood T cell repertoires in COVID-19. Background on the study: Some COVID-19 samples were acute and others convalescent; all came from the United States, Italy and Spain.

The V gene's germline CDR1 is LGHDT and CDR2 YNNKEL (reference sequence). V gave up 5 bases and J gave up 4 bases; unmatched junction bases: 7. This CDR3 is built from 14 residues. TCRdb keeps only in-frame clones here, not all; method: immunoSEQ multiplex PCR. The table records 200,000 or so clones, around 75% of them present only once. This clonotype was obtained from a human donor in a cohort sampled during active COVID-19. This chain uses TRBV3-1 (or the pseudogene TRBV3-2) with TRBJ1-1; 7 positions match TRBD1. Sample: peripheral blood. CDR3 sequence: CASSSNRGGTEAFF. CDR3 sequence (DNA): TGTGCCAGCAGCTCTAACAGGGGAGGCACTGAAGCTTTCTTT.